This T cell receptor beta chain was retrieved from a study of blood T cells in healthy people across ages. At the level of the study: About one barcoded beta molecule per two T cells was the capture yield of template switching.

The use of a sample-barcoded 5' primer and a J-beta primer mix characterized a second PCR of roughly 6 to 11 cycles. TCRdb re-derived calls from the 5' RACE reads in MiXCR, one entry per CDR3 protein. This table has around 1,000,000 distinct CDR3 sequences, about 25% appearing once. The V gene's germline CDR1 is MNHEY and CDR2 SMNVEV (reference sequence). V lost 6 bases and J 3 bases, leaving 9 bases between the germline ends. The CDR3 totals 12 residues. The same sample was also used in a study of T cells of mothers and their children. As that report states: Each donor was one of three healthy Caucasian mothers or one of their six children. All extracted RNA went into cDNA synthesis, roughly 1.5 ug per 15 ul.

The chain is built from TRBV27 and TRBJ2-7; D ambiguous. Sequences were obtained from blood. The sequence derives from a girl aged 2-10 years in good health. CDR3: CASRGLRYEQYF. The CDR3 region has the DNA TGTGCCAGCAGGGGCCTACGCTACGAGCAGTACTTC.